What follows is one TCR beta chain and its context. The antigen remains undetermined. This sample is part of a study of response to subunit inactivated influenza vaccine. Findings of the study overall: Seasonal influenza vaccination, on each occasion, was suggested by the authors to recruit few new T cells.

TCRdb called the RT-PCR reads again in MiXCR, with one record for every CDR3 protein. The data show roughly 190,000 distinct CDR3 sequences, with about 15% seen just once and approximately 30% held by the top ten. The CDR3 is made up of 13 amino acids. Germline CDR1 and CDR2: SQVTM and ANQGSEA. Trimming took off 7 bases at V and 4 bases at J, with 16 bases between the two ends. J is TRBJ1-2 and V is TRBV29-1; D gene uncertain. The sequence was obtained from a middle-aged man who received an inactivated influenza vaccine. The sequencing here drew on CD8+ T cells sorted from PBMCs, taken more than 4 days after vaccination. As DNA, the CDR3 is TGCAGCGGACTCAGCAGAGGACCCTATGGCTACACCTTC. This codes for CSGLSRGPYGYTF.